This is a list of T cell receptor beta chains from one sample in a study of T cells expressing NK-cell markers. TCRdb reprocessed the 5' RACE reads, keeping one entry per CDR3 protein, no DNA. In all, the sample yields fewer than 400,000 distinct CDR3 sequences. The sample was blood T cells: a sorted CD56 or NKG2C T cell subset, CD4+ or CD8+ T cells, or bulk PBMC T cells (not recorded which). These receptors all come from a man aged 18 to 69 in good health. Each CDR3 is given with its conserved first and last residue.

>TRBV7-6|TRBJ2-7
CASSPTGLVEYEQYF
>TRBV5-1|TRBJ2-2
CASSFTGTAIIGELFF
>TRBV11-1|TRBJ1-2
CASSPMAGPNYGYTF
>TRBV3-1|TRBJ2-1
CASSQFSTPYNEQFF
>TRBV5-1|TRBJ2-1
CASAARGGPYNEQFF
>TRBV9|TRBJ2-1
CASSPTLDRAGHNEQFF
>TRBV6-1|TRBJ2-6
CASTKKQGVSSGANVLTF
>TRBV3-1|TRBJ1-6
CASSQGQVSPLHF
>TRBV5-1|TRBJ2-5
CATSQAGAPETQYF
>TRBV2|TRBJ1-4
CASNRGNEKLFF
>TRBV15|TRBJ1-1
CATSRDRQPDTEAFF
>TRBV12-3/TRBV12-4|TRBJ1-2
CASSSQVTPGLGASGYTF
>TRBV14|TRBJ2-1
CASSLGRGHLTLNEQFF
>TRBV20-1|TRBJ2-7
CSGSTSGALYEQYF
>TRBV6-5|TRBJ2-3
CASSYSRRGSTDTQYF
>TRBV5-1|TRBJ2-1
CASSFSPGQVNEQFF
>TRBV5-4|TRBJ2-5
CASSLTALQETQYF
>TRBV29-1|TRBJ2-3
CSVEGDRGPDTQYF
>TRBV11-2|TRBJ1-1
CASSLLMGTVGTEAFF
>TRBV5-1|TRBJ2-7
CASSPSRAATYEQYF
>TRBV4-1|TRBJ2-5
CASSQDGDWRGQTQYF
>TRBV5-1|TRBJ2-1
CASSPADRGRGEQFF
>TRBV20-1|TRBJ1-6
CSARGVRISYNSPLHF
>TRBV30|TRBJ2-5
CAGTHPGLTKTQYF
>TRBV9|TRBJ2-1
CASSVGGAVPNNEQFF
>TRBV7-9|TRBJ1-2
CASSSRQGRGGYTF
>TRBV6-1|TRBJ1-6
CASSPSGTRSNSPLHF
>TRBV3-1|TRBJ2-2
CASSQQGAHGELFF
>TRBV15|TRBJ2-3
CATSVSPGAKDTQYF
>TRBV20-1|TRBJ1-5
CSARDAGQHLNQPQHF
>TRBV27|TRBJ2-3
CASSLLGLAGGRTDTQYF
>TRBV20-1|TRBJ1-2
CSTLVQGSLRYGYTF
>TRBV12-3/TRBV12-4|TRBJ1-4
CASRTGGIGVSANEKLFF